This is a list of T cell receptor beta chains from one sample in a study of blood T cell repertoires in COVID-19. Libraries were prepared by immunoSEQ multiplex PCR; TCRdb keeps only in-frame clonotypes and omits some of them. Here the sample spans 150,000 to 200,000 clones, 80% to 90% being singletons. The source material was peripheral blood. The receptors shown here come from a woman in her seventies with COVID-19, enrolled during active disease. Both conserved end residues are part of each CDR3. D genes are given only for firm matches. Clone size is given for some rows only: seen once, a few or many times, or a class if the clone is expanded.

abundance	d_gene	v_gene	j_gene	CDR3aa	CDR3nt
NA	NA	TRBV11-2	TRBJ2-7	CASSAYMRSEQYF	TGTGCCAGCAGCGCGTACATGAGGTCCGAGCAGTACTTC
NA	TRBD1	TRBV10-3	TRBJ1-2	CAISIDRVGGYTF	TGTGCCATCAGCATAGACAGGGTGGGCGGCTACACCTTC
few	NA	TRBV15	TRBJ1-5	CATSLGPDQPQHF	TGTGCCACCAGCCTGGGGCCGGATCAGCCCCAGCATTTT
NA	TRBD1	TRBV6-1	TRBJ1-2	CASSEGQGSGYTF	TGTGCCAGCAGTGAAGGACAGGGTAGTGGCTACACCTTC
few	TRBD2	TRBV27	TRBJ2-7	CASSLRGTSGSYEQYF	TGTGCCAGCAGTTTAAGGGGGACTAGCGGCTCCTACGAGCAGTACTTC
few	TRBD1	TRBV25-1	TRBJ1-2	CASGPAGGLYGYTF	TGTGCCAGCGGCCCAGCAGGGGGTCTCTATGGCTACACCTTC
NA	NA	TRBV7-8	TRBJ2-2	CVLGNGANTGELFF	TGTGTCCTTGGGAACGGGGCGAACACCGGGGAGCTGTTTTTT
NA	NA	TRBV28	TRBJ1-2	CASSLGTINYGYTF	TGTGCCAGCAGTTTAGGCACGATTAACTATGGCTACACCTTC
NA	NA	TRBV6-5	TRBJ1-1	CASREMNTEAFF	TGTGCCAGCAGGGAGATGAACACTGAAGCTTTCTTT
NA	NA	TRBV10-3	TRBJ1-4	CAISESRQGSEKLFF	TGTGCCATCAGTGAGTCGCGTCAGGGGAGTGAAAAACTGTTTTTT
NA	NA	TRBV4-3	TRBJ2-3	CASSQDLTAGSGDTQYF	TGCGCCAGCAGCCAAGATCTCACGGCCGGGAGTGGGGATACGCAGTATTTT
NA	NA	TRBV12-3/TRBV12-4	TRBJ2-1	CASRASVQFF	TGTGCCAGCAGGGCATCAGTGCAGTTCTTC
NA	NA	TRBV28	TRBJ2-7	CASSFGLSYEQYF	TGTGCCAGCAGTTTCGGACTTTCCTACGAGCAGTACTTC
once	NA	TRBV6-6	TRBJ2-6	CASGQTRSGANVLTF	TGTGCCAGCGGGCAGACGCGCTCTGGGGCCAACGTCCTGACTTTC
NA	NA	TRBV5-1	TRBJ2-7	CASGDGTASYEQYF	TGCGCCAGCGGAGACGGTACCGCCTCCTACGAGCAGTACTTC
NA	NA	TRBV28	TRBJ1-3	CASSSRSGNTIYF	TGTGCCAGCAGTTCCAGATCTGGAAACACCATATATTTT
NA	TRBD1	TRBV4-1	TRBJ2-5	CASAQGASLETQYF	TGCGCCAGCGCACAGGGGGCGTCCCTGGAGACCCAGTACTTC
once	NA	TRBV10-3	TRBJ2-7	CATGVSAYEQYF	TGTGCCACGGGGGTGTCGGCGTACGAGCAGTACTTC
NA	TRBD1	TRBV7-9	TRBJ2-5	CASSSTGGTETQYF	TGTGCCAGCAGCTCAACAGGGGGCACAGAGACCCAGTACTTC
NA	NA	TRBV28	TRBJ1-2	CASRPTGNYGYTF	TGTGCCAGCAGACCAACAGGGAACTATGGCTACACCTTC
NA	TRBD1	TRBV7-6	TRBJ1-5	CASSLSGQGNQPQHF	TGTGCCAGCAGCTTATCGGGACAGGGTAACCAGCCCCAGCATTTT
once	NA	TRBV2	TRBJ1-2	CASSESGRYGYTF	TGTGCCAGCAGTGAATCTGGGCGCTATGGCTACACCTTC
NA	TRBD1	TRBV6-5	TRBJ2-7	CASGETGGYEQYF	TGTGCCAGCGGAGAAACAGGGGGCTACGAGCAGTACTTC
NA	NA	TRBV5-1	TRBJ2-2	CASSPVNTGELFF	TGCGCCAGCAGCCCAGTGAACACCGGGGAGCTGTTTTTT
NA	TRBD1	TRBV5-4	TRBJ2-7	CASSLADRAPEQYF	TGTGCCAGCAGCTTAGCGGACAGGGCCCCCGAGCAGTACTTC
NA	TRBD1	TRBV27	TRBJ2-5	CASSLQGWETQYF	TGTGCCAGCAGCCTACAGGGGTGGGAGACCCAGTACTTC
NA	NA	TRBV5-1	TRBJ2-3	CASSLGGYTDTQYF	TGCGCCAGCAGCTTGGGGGGCTACACAGATACGCAGTATTTT
NA	NA	TRBV29-1	TRBJ2-7	CSVEIKTGVHYSSYEQYF	TGCAGCGTTGAAATAAAGACAGGAGTACATTACAGCTCCTACGAGCAGTACTTC
NA	NA	TRBV2	TRBJ1-2	CARENRYGYTF	TGTGCCAGAGAGAATCGATATGGCTACACCTTC
NA	NA	TRBV27	TRBJ1-1	CASSLQENTEAFF	TGTGCCAGCAGTTTACAGGAGAACACTGAAGCTTTCTTT
NA	TRBD1	TRBV27	TRBJ2-1	CASALDRYNEQFF	TGTGCCAGCGCCTTGGACAGGTACAATGAGCAGTTCTTC
NA	NA	TRBV20-1	TRBJ1-1	CSARELTEAFF	TGCAGTGCTAGAGAACTCACTGAAGCTTTCTTT
NA	NA	TRBV2	TRBJ1-5	CATTTTTRRVNQPQHF	TGTGCCACCACTACGACAACGAGGAGGGTTAATCAGCCCCAGCATTTT
once	TRBD1	TRBV5-5	TRBJ2-7	CASSLVWDRGRAEQYF	TGTGCCAGCAGCTTGGTTTGGGACAGAGGTCGGGCCGAGCAGTACTTC
NA	TRBD1	TRBV7-9	TRBJ2-7	CASSFGQGGGEQYF	TGTGCCAGCAGCTTCGGACAGGGTGGGGGCGAGCAGTACTTC
NA	TRBD1	TRBV5-5	TRBJ1-2	CASSSRTGDYGYTF	TGTGCCAGCAGCAGCCGGACAGGGGACTATGGCTACACCTTC
few	TRBD2	TRBV28	TRBJ2-5	CASSLGATSGKRETQYF	TGTGCCAGCAGTTTAGGGGCGACTAGCGGGAAGAGAGAGACCCAGTACTTC
NA	TRBD1	TRBV7-2	TRBJ2-4	CASSSGQLNIQYF	TGTGCCAGCAGCTCGGGACAGCTAAACATTCAGTACTTC
NA	NA	TRBV10-3	TRBJ2-5	CAISDAGTQEETQYF	TGTGCCATCAGTGACGCGGGCACTCAGGAAGAGACCCAGTACTTC
NA	TRBD2	TRBV2	TRBJ2-7	CASRTSGPFSEQYF	TGTGCCAGCCGAACTAGCGGACCATTTAGTGAGCAGTACTTC
NA	NA	TRBV12-3/TRBV12-4	TRBJ1-4	CASSFASEKLFF	TGTGCCAGCAGTTTTGCGAGCGAAAAACTGTTTTTT
NA	TRBD2	TRBV19	TRBJ2-7	CASSPGTSIAAYEQYF	TGTGCCAGTAGCCCCGGGACTAGCATAGCCGCCTACGAGCAGTACTTC
NA	TRBD1	TRBV12-3/TRBV12-4	TRBJ2-1	CATGTASDEQFF	TGTGCCACCGGGACAGCGTCCGATGAGCAGTTCTTC
NA	TRBD2	TRBV19	TRBJ2-1	CASSIRASGEAYNEQFF	TGTGCCAGTAGTATAAGGGCTAGCGGAGAGGCCTACAATGAGCAGTTCTTC
NA	NA	TRBV19	TRBJ1-1	CASSTQGTEAFF	TGTGCCAGTAGTACACAGGGCACTGAAGCTTTCTTT
NA	NA	TRBV6-5	TRBJ2-1	CASSYSQGEQFF	TGTGCCAGCAGTTACTCCCAGGGTGAGCAGTTCTTC